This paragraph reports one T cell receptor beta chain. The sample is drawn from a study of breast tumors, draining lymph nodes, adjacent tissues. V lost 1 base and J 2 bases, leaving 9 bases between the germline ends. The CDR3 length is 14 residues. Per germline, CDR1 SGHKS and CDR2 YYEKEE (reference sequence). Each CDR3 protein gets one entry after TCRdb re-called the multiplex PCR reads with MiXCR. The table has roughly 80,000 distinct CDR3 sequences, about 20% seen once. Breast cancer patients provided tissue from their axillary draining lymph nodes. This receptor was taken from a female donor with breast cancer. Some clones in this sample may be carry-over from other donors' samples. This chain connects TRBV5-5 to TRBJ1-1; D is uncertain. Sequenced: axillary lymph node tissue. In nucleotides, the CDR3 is TGTGCCAGCAGCTTGAGGACGGGCAACACTGAAGCTTTCTTT. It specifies CASSLRTGNTEAFF. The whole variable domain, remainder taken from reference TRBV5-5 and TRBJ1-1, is DAGVTQSPTHLIKTRGQQVTLRCSPISGHKSVSWYQQVLGQGPQFIFQYYEKEERGRGNFPDRFSARQFPNYSSELNVNALLLGDSALYLCASSLRTGNTEAFFGQGTRLTVV.